This T cell receptor (beta chain) originates from a study of T cells after yellow fever vaccination (dated by TCRdb to the late 2010s). With regard to the full study: The SMART-Seq v4 Ultra Low Input RNA kit was used to prepare libraries from fractions with low cell numbers. Bulk PBMC replicates and cell subsets were isolated from blood drawn at multiple timepoints before and after both primary and secondary immunization. Two healthy male donors, one aged 18 to 29 and one aged 30 to 40 years, were included in the cohort. Bulk TCR alpha and beta repertoires were sequenced longitudinally to track T-cell clones before and after primary and booster YFV17D yellow fever vaccination. What the work shows at the level of the full study, not this receptor alone: FACS-sorted repertoires could contain abundant contaminating clonotypes from the bulk population, so computational filtering was required. Most clones expanded after primary vaccination (96% of CD4 and approximately 86% of CD8) were re-detected after the booster, suggesting that broad memory maintenance occurred. A small fraction of clonotypes showed up in both the CD4 and CD8 compartments, probably as a result of convergent recombination. The study included only two donors, which limits how far the findings can be generalized. The secondary T-cell response was found to be weaker but faster than the primary response, with a peak reached on day 5 rather than on day 15.

Synthesis of TCR cDNA relied on 5'RACE template switching, a step that introduced a universal primer site along with unique molecular identifiers. cDNA synthesis was primed from both the TCR alpha and TCR beta constant segments. Libraries were amplified in two PCR steps, with sample barcodes and sequencing adapters added in the second step. Sequencing of libraries was performed on Illumina HiSeq 2500 (2x100 bp) or NovaSeq (2x150 bp). The source study handled its data this way. MIGEC handled demultiplexing of reads and collapsing into UMI consensus sequences, while MiXCR performed V(D)J alignment. Clonotypes responding to the vaccine were identified with edgeR on replicate PBMC samples, with the criteria of FDR below 0.01 and a log2 fold change above 5 up to day 15. Each bulk clonotype received a CD4 or CD8 identity based on whether the sequenced CD4 or CD8 repertoire contained that clonotype at higher abundance. TCRdb redid the processing of the public reads, applying fastp at Q25 and MiXCR, and retained in-frame beta chains. Here each entry gathers all rows of one CDR3 protein and keeps the most common genes and DNA. The V and J calls and clone size are TCRdb's, not the authors'. A total of approximately 340,000 distinct CDR3 sequences appear in this sample, 8.7% of them only once. The top ten clones comprise roughly 17% of the sample.

The length of the CDR3 is 15 amino acids, counting both ends. The retained sequence is limited to the CDR3, 45 bases, with the frame set at the first base. Trimming leaves V shorter by 4 bases and J shorter by 0 bases, with the junction holding 3 bases beyond the gene matches. According to the germline V gene, CDR1 reads SGDLS and CDR2 reads YYNGEE. Comments on this clonotype: Its antigen is still unknown. Given the absence of the conserved phenylalanine or tryptophan at the CDR3 end, a read error is likely.

This sample's treatment or condition label indicates: live attenuated yellow fever vaccine strain. Two biological replicates of bulk PBMCs were collected at each blood-draw timepoint. A standard Ficoll-Paque protocol was used to isolate PBMCs from peripheral blood. RNA was extracted with TriZol from bulk PBMCs, CD4 and CD8 fractions, and dextramer-positive and dextramer-negative fractions. The sequence joins TRBV9 to TRBJ2-1, with 8 bases in between that match TRBD2. Sample: PBMCs, taken on the day of the first yellow fever vaccination. This receptor was obtained from a man younger than 30 who received the YFV17D yellow fever vaccine. CDR3 protein: CASSQSGSSYNEQFS. In nucleotides, the sequence is TGTGCCAGCAGCCAAAGCGGGAGCTCCTACAATGAGCAGTTCTCC.